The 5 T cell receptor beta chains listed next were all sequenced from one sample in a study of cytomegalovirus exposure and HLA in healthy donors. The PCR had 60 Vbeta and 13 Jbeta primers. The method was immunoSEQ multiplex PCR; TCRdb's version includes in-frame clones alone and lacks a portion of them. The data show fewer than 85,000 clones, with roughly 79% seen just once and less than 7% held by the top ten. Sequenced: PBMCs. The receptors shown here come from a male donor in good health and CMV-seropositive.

The CDR3 loop is CASSRTVAYEQYF. In DNA form, the CDR3 reads TGTGCCAGCAGTCGGACAGTGGCCTACGAGCAGTACTTC. The chain uses TRBV6-5 and TRBJ2-7; D is possibly TRBD1 (6 bases). The CDR3 runs to 13 residues. Per germline, CDR1 MNHEY and CDR2 SVGAGI. V dropped 5 bases and J dropped 2 bases, with 10 bases sitting between them.

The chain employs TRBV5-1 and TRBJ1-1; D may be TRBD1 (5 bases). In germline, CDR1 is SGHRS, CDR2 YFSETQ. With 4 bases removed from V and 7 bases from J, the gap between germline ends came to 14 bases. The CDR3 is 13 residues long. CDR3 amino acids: CASSRGGSGEAFF. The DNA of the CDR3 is TGCGCCAGCAGCCGCGGGGGATCTGGTGAAGCTTTCTTT.

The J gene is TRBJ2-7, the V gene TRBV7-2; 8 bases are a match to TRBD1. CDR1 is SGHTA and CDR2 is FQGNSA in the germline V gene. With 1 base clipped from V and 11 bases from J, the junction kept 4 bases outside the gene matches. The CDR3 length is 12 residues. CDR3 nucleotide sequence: TGTGCCAGCAGCTTAGATAAGGGACAGGAGTACTTC. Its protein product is CASSLDKGQEYF.

The CDR3 nucleotides are TGTGCCATCAGTGACAGAGGAAACACCATATATTTT. Protein product: CAISDRGNTIYF. This chain links TRBV10-3 with TRBJ1-3; D call uncertain. V was trimmed by 3 bases and J by 4 bases, leaving 4 bases between them. The CDR3 covers 12 residues. Germline V gene lookup returns CDR1 ENHRY and CDR2 SYGVKD.

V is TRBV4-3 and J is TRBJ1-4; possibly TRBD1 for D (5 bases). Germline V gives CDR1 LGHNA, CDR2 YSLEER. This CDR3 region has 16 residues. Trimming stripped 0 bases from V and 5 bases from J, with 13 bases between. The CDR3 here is CASSQDGGTANEKLFF. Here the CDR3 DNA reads TGCGCCAGCAGCCAAGATGGGGGGACCGCGAATGAAAAACTGTTTTTT.